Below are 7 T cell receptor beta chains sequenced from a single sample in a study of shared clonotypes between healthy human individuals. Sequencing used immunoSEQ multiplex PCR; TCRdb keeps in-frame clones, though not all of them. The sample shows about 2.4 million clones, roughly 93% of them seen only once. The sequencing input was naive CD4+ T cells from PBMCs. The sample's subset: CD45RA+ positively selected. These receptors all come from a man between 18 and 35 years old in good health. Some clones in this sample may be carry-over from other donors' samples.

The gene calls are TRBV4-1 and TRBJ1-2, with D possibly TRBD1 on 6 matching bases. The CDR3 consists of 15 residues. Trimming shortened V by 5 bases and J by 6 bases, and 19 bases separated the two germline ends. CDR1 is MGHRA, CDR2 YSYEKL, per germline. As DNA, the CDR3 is TGCGCCAGCAGCGATTGGTCAGGGGTTCGGGATGGCTACACCTTC. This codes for CASSDWSGVRDGYTF.

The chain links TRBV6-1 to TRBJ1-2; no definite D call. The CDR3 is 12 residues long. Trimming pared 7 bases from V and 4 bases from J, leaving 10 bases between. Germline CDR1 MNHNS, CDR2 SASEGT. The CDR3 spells CASKGRSYGYTF. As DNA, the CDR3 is TGTGCCAGCAAAGGACGGAGCTATGGCTACACCTTC.

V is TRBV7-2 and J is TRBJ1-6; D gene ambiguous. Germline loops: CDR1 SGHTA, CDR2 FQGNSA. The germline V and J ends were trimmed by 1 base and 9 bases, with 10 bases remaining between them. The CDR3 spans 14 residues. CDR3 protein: CASSLGVGPSPLHF. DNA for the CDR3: TGTGCCAGCAGCTTAGGGGTGGGTCCTTCACCCCTCCACTTT. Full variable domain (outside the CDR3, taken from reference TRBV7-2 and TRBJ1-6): GAGVSQSPSNKVTEKGKDVELRCDPISGHTALYWYRQSLGQGLEFLIYFQGNSAPDKSGLPSDRFSAERTGGSVSTLTIQRTQQEDSAVYLCASSLGVGPSPLHFGNGTRLTVT.

Here the CDR3 DNA reads TGTGCCAGCAGTGCCTTGGAGAGGACCGGGGAGCTGTTTTTT. It specifies CASSALERTGELFF. This chain links TRBV2 with TRBJ2-2; D is undetermined. Per the germline V gene, CDR1 is SNHLY and CDR2 is FYNNEI. Between the trimmed V and J ends, which lost 4 bases and 5 bases, there was a span of 11 bases. The CDR3 extends over 14 amino acids.

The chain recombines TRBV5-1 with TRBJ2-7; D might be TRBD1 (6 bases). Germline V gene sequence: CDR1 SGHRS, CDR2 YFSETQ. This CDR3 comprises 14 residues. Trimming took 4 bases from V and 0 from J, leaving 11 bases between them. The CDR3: CASSRDIVSYEQYF. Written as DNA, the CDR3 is TGCGCCAGCAGCCGGGACATCGTCTCCTACGAGCAGTACTTC.

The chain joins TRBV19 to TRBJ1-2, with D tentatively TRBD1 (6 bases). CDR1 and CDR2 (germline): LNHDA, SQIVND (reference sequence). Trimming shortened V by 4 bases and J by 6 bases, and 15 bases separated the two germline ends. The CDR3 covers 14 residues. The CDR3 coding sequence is TGTGCCAGTAGTAGGGACGGACGGGGGCATGGCTACACCTTC. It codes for CASSRDGRGHGYTF.

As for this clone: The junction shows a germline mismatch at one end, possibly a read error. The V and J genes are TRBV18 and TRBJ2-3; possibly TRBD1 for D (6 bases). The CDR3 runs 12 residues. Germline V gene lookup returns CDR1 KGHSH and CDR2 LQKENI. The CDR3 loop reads CASSPRLDSLDF. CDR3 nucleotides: TGTGCCAGCTCACCACGATTGGACAGCCTGGATTTT.